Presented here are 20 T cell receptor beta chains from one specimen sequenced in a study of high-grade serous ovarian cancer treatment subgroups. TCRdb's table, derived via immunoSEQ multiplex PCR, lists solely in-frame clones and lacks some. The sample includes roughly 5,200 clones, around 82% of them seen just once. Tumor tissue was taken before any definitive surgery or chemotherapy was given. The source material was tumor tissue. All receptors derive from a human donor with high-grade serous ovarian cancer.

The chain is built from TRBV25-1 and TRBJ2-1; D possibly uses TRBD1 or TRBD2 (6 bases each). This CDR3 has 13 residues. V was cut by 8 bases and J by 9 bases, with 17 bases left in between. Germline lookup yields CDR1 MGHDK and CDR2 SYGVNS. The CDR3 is CASLQGGSREQFF. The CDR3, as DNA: TGTGCCAGCCTGCAAGGGGGGAGTCGTGAGCAGTTCTTC.

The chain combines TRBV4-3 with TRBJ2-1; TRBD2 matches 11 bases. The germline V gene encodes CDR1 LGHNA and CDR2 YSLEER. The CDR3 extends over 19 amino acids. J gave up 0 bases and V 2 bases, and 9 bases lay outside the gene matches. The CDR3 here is CASSQRVTSGMSSYNEQFF. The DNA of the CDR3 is TGCGCCAGCAGCCAAAGGGTGACTAGCGGGATGAGCTCCTACAATGAGCAGTTCTTC.

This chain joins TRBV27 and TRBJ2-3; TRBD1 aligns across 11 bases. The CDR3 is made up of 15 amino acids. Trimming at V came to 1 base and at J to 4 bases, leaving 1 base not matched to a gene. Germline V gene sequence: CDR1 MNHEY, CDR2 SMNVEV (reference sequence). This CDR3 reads CASSLLGQGADTQYF. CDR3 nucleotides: TGTGCCAGCAGTTTATTGGGACAGGGGGCAGATACGCAGTATTTT.

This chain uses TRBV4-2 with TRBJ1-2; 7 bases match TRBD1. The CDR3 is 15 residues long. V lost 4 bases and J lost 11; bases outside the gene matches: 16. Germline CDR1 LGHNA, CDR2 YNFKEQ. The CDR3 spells CASSRTRGTAPTYTF. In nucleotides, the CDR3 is TGTGCCAGCAGCCGCACACGGGGGACAGCACCCACTTACACCTTC.

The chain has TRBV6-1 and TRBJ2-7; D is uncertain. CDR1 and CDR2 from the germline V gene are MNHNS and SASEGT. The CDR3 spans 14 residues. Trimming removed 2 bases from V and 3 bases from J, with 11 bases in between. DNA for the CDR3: TGTGCCAGCAGTGAACCAAATTTGGACTACGAGCAGTACTTC. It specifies CASSEPNLDYEQYF.

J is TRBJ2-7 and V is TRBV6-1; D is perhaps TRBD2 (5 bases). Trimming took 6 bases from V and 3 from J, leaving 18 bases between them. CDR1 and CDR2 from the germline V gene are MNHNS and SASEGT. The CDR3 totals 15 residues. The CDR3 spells CASSEGAMLNYEQYF. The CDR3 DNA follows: TGTGCCAGCAGCGAGGGCGCGATGCTTAACTACGAGCAGTACTTC.

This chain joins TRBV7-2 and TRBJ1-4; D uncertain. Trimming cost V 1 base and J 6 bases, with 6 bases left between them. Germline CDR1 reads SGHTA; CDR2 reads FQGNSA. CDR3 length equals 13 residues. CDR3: CASSLGPDEKLFF. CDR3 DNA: TGTGCCAGCAGCTTAGGGCCAGATGAAAAACTGTTTTTT.

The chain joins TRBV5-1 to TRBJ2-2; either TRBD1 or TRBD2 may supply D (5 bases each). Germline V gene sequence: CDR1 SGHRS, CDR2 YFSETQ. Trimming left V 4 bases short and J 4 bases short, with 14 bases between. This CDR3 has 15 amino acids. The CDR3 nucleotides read TGCGCCAGCAGCCAAGACGGGGCCTCCACCGGGGAGCTGTTTTTT. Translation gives CASSQDGASTGELFF. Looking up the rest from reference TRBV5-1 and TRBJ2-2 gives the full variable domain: KAGVTQTPRYLIKTRGQQVTLSCSPISGHRSVSWYQQTPGQGLQFLFEYFSETQRNKGNFPGRFSGRQFSNSRSEMNVSTLELGDSALYLCASSQDGASTGELFFGEGSRLTVL.

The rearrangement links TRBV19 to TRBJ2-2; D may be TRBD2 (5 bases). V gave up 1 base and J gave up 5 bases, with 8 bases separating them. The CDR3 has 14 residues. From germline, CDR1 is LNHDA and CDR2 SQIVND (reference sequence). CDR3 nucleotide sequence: TGTGCCAGTAGTATAGGGGGAGTTACCGGGGAGCTGTTTTTT. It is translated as CASSIGGVTGELFF. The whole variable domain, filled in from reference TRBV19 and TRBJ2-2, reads DGGITQSPKYLFRKEGQNVTLSCEQNLNHDAMYWYRQDPGQGLRLIYYSQIVNDFQKGDIAEGYSVSREKKESFPLTVTSAQKNPTAFYLCASSIGGVTGELFFGEGSRLTVL.

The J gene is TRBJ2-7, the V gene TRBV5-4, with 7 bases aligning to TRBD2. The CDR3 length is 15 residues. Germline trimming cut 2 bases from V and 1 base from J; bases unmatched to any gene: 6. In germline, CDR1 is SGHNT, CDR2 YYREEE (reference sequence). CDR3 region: CASSFGGGGSYEQYF. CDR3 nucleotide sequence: TGTGCCAGCAGCTTCGGCGGGGGAGGATCCTACGAGCAGTACTTC.

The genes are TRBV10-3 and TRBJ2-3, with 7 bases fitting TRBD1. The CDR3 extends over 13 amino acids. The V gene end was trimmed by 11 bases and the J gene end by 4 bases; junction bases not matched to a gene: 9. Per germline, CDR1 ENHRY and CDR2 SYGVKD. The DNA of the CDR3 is TGTGCCTCTAGTAAGGGGGCCTCAGATACGCAGTATTTT. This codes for CASSKGASDTQYF.

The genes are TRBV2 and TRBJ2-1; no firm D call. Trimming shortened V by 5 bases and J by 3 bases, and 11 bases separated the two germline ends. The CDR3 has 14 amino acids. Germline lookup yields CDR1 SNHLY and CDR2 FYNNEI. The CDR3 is CASSLLSVYNEQFF. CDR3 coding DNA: TGTGCCAGCAGTCTGTTATCGGTCTACAATGAGCAGTTCTTC.

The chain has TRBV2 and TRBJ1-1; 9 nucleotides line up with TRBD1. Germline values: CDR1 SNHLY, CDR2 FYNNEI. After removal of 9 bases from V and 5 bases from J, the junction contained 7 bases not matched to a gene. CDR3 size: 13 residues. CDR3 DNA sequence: TGTGCCAGTTATACAGGGGGCTGGACTGAAGCTTTCTTT. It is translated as CASYTGGWTEAFF.

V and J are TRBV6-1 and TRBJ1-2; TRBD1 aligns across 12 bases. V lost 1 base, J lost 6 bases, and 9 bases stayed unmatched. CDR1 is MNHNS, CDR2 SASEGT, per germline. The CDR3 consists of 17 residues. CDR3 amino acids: CASSEGGAGQGADGYTF. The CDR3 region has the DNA TGTGCCAGCAGTGAAGGGGGGGCGGGACAGGGGGCGGATGGCTACACCTTC.

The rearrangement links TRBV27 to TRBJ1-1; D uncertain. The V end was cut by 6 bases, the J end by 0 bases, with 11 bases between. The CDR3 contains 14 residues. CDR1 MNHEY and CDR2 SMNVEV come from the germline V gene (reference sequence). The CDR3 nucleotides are TGTGCCAGCAGCGAAAAAGTCATGAACACTGAAGCTTTCTTT. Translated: CASSEKVMNTEAFF.

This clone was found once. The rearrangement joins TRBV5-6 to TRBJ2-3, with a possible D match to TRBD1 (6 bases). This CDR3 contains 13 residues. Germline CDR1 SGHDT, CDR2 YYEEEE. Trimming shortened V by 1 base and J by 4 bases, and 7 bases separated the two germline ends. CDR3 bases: TGTGCCAGCAGCTTGAAGGGGGCAGATACGCAGTATTTT. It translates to CASSLKGADTQYF.

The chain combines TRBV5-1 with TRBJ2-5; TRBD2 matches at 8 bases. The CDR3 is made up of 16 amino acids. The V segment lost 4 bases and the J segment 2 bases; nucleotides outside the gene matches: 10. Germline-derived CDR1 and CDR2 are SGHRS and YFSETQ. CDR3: CASSNNIAGRQETQYF. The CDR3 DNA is TGCGCCAGCAGCAATAATATAGCGGGGCGACAAGAGACCCAGTACTTC.

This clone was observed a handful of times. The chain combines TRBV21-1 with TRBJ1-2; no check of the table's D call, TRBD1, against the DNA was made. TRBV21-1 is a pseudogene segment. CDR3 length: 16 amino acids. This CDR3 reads CASKQDSQRSGYGYTF. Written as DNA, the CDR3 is TGTGCCAGCAAGCAGGACAGCCAGCGGAGTGGCTATGGCTACACCTTC.

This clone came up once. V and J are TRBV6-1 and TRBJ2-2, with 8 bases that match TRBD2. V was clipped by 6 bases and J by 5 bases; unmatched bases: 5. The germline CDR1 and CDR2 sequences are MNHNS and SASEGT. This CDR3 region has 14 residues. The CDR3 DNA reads TGTGCCAGCAGACTAGCGGAGGGGACCGGGGAGCTGTTTTTT. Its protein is CASRLAEGTGELFF.

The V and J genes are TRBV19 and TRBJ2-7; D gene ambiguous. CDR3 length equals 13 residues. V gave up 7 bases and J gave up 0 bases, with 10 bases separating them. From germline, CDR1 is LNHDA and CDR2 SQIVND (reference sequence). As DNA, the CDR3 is TGTGCCAGTAAAGACCGCGGCTCCTACGAGCAGTACTTC. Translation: CASKDRGSYEQYF.